The rows below give T cell receptor beta chains drawn from one sample of a study of CD8+ T cells in alopecia areata. Measured with immunoSEQ multiplex PCR; TCRdb has only the in-frame clones, and not every one. The profile shows 190,000 or so clones, around 50% of them singletons. This sample comprised CD8+ T cells sorted from blood, obtained at week 24, from a patient treated with tofacitinib. All receptors derive from a human donor with alopecia areata. Each CDR3 is given with its conserved first and last residue. D genes are given only for firm matches. Expanded clones get a size class; other rows say once, few or many, or leave the size out.

>TRBV11-2|NA|few|TRBJ2-1
CASSPQWGDTGGGQFF
TGTGCCAGCAGCCCGCAATGGGGGGACACAGGCGGAGGGCAGTTCTTC
>TRBV7-6|TRBD2|NA|TRBJ2-1
CASSSSGGSYNEQFF
TGTGCCAGCAGCTCAAGCGGGGGCTCCTACAATGAGCAGTTCTTC
>TRBV19|TRBD1|NA|TRBJ1-2
CASSTSYRGRNGYGYTF
TGTGCCAGTAGTACTTCTTACAGGGGTCGGAATGGCTATGGCTACACCTTC
>TRBV9|NA|NA|TRBJ1-1
CASSVGSVSFEVNTEAFF
TGTGCCAGCAGCGTAGGTTCGGTAAGCTTCGAGGTGAACACTGAAGCTTTCTTT
>TRBV14|NA|NA|TRBJ2-3
CASSQELVLGDTQYF
TGTGCCAGCAGCCAAGAGTTGGTCCTGGGAGATACGCAGTATTTT
>TRBV2|NA|NA|TRBJ2-5
CASPSRETQYF
TGTGCCAGCCCTAGCAGGGAGACCCAGTACTTC
>TRBV13|NA|few|TRBJ1-1
CASSPRGVGRTEAFF
TGTGCCAGCAGCCCTAGGGGAGTGGGGCGCACTGAAGCTTTCTTT
>TRBV6-5|NA|NA|TRBJ1-2
CASSYKGEGYGYTF
TGTGCCAGCAGTTACAAGGGGGAGGGCTATGGCTACACCTTC
>TRBV7-8|TRBD1|NA|TRBJ1-1
CASSLILTGRRNTEAFF
TGTGCCAGCAGCTTGATTCTGACAGGGAGGCGGAACACTGAAGCTTTCTTT
>TRBV7-3|NA|NA|TRBJ2-1
CASSLSAGLNEQFF
TGTGCCAGCAGCTTGAGCGCAGGGCTGAATGAGCAGTTCTTC
>TRBV7-9|NA|NA|TRBJ1-1
CASSLGEGGMNTEAFF
TGTGCCAGCAGCTTAGGTGAGGGAGGAATGAACACTGAAGCTTTCTTT
>TRBV6-1|NA|NA|TRBJ2-5
CASRGTAQETQYF
TGTGCCAGCAGAGGGACTGCGCAAGAGACCCAGTACTTC
>TRBV4-2|NA|few|TRBJ1-5
CASSQDRRQPPLAQHF
TGTGCCAGCAGCCAAGATCGCCGACAGCCACCGTTGGCCCAGCATTTT
>TRBV5-1|NA|NA|TRBJ2-2
CASSLLGRGYVELFF
TGCGCCAGCAGCTTACTGGGCAGGGGATACGTGGAGCTGTTTTTT
>TRBV10-2|NA|NA|TRBJ2-3
CASGPTTDRRDTQYF
TGCGCCAGCGGGCCGACTACGGATCGGCGTGATACGCAGTATTTT
>TRBV9|NA|NA|TRBJ2-5
CASSPPRDQETQYF
TGTGCCAGCAGCCCACCTAGAGATCAAGAGACCCAGTACTTC
>TRBV7-9|NA|once|TRBJ1-4
CASSPGLRVQPNEKLFF
TGTGCCAGCAGCCCCGGGCTGCGAGTACAGCCTAATGAAAAACTGTTTTTT
>TRBV5-1|NA|NA|TRBJ1-2
CASSLGVPLRNLTYGYTF
TGCGCCAGCAGCTTGGGAGTACCCCTCAGGAATTTGACTTATGGCTACACCTTC
>TRBV29-1|TRBD1|NA|TRBJ1-1
CTTSGTGDSEAFF
TGCACCACCTCAGGGACAGGGGATTCTGAAGCTTTCTTT
>TRBV13|NA|NA|TRBJ2-7
CASSLKLSYEQYF
TGTGCCAGCAGCTTGAAGCTTTCCTACGAGCAGTACTTC
>TRBV14|NA|NA|TRBJ2-7
CASSQGGYEQYF
TGTGCCAGCAGCCAAGGGGGGTACGAGCAGTACTTC
>TRBV9|NA|NA|TRBJ2-5
CASSVAVGQETQYF
TGTGCCAGCAGCGTAGCGGTAGGGCAAGAGACCCAGTACTTC
>TRBV9|NA|NA|TRBJ2-7
CASSVGSATYEQYF
TGTGCCAGCAGCGTGGGCAGTGCTACCTACGAGCAGTACTTC
>TRBV9|NA|NA|TRBJ1-1
CASSDQGSEAFF
TGTGCCAGCAGCGACCAGGGGTCTGAAGCTTTCTTT
>TRBV15|NA|NA|TRBJ2-2
CATSRVRGATGELFF
TGTGCCACCAGCAGAGTTAGGGGTGCCACCGGGGAGCTGTTTTTT
>TRBV6-5|NA|NA|TRBJ1-1
CASSYGPGSEAFF
TGTGCCAGCAGTTACGGCCCTGGCTCTGAAGCTTTCTTT
>TRBV5-6|NA|NA|TRBJ2-2
CASSLGSTGELFF
TGTGCCAGCAGCTTGGGGTCTACGGGGGAGCTGTTTTTT
>TRBV2|NA|NA|TRBJ1-2
CASPDGFYGYTF
TGTGCCAGCCCGGACGGTTTCTATGGCTACACCTTC
>TRBV13|TRBD2|NA|TRBJ2-5
CASSHGLAGAQVQETQYF
TGTGCCAGCAGCCACGGACTAGCGGGGGCCCAAGTCCAAGAGACCCAGTACTTC
>TRBV25-1|NA|NA|TRBJ2-1
CASSEWVVRGSYNEQFF
TGTGCCAGCAGTGAATGGGTAGTCAGGGGTTCCTACAATGAGCAGTTCTTC
>TRBV6-1|TRBD2|NA|TRBJ2-2
CASRGGGSTGELFF
TGTGCCAGCAGGGGCGGGGGGAGCACCGGGGAGCTGTTTTTT
>TRBV30|TRBD2|NA|TRBJ2-3
CAWRLAGTQYF
TGTGCCTGGCGACTAGCGGGGACGCAGTATTTT
>TRBV29-1|NA|NA|TRBJ2-6
CSVENGRSGANVLTF
TGCAGCGTTGAAAACGGTCGCTCTGGGGCCAACGTCCTGACTTTC
>TRBV5-6|NA|NA|TRBJ2-7
CASSKGTYEQYF
TGTGCCAGCAGCAAAGGGACCTACGAGCAGTACTTC
>TRBV5-5|NA|few|TRBJ2-7
CASSFDGVYYEQYF
TGTGCCAGCAGCTTTGACGGAGTGTACTACGAGCAGTACTTC
>TRBV9|NA|NA|TRBJ2-3
CASSVVDGDSTDTQYF
TGTGCCAGCAGCGTAGTGGACGGGGATAGCACAGATACGCAGTATTTT